These 29 T cell receptor beta chains share one sample of origin, sequenced in a study of T-cell memory formation after mild COVID-19. TCRdb re-analysed the 5' RACE reads in MiXCR, keeping a single row per CDR3 protein. Here the sample spans hundreds of thousands of distinct CDR3 sequences, 15% to 20% being singletons. Material for sequencing was PBMCs or a T cell subset sorted from them (not recorded which). These receptors all come from a young man who had mild COVID-19 (a few samples of this study predate the infection). Cell type and time point are not known.

This clonotype was counted many times. The chain uses TRBV6-5 and TRBJ2-7; D might be TRBD1 (6 bases). This CDR3 is 14 amino acids long. Germline CDR1 is MNHEY and CDR2 is SVGAGI. V was trimmed by 6 bases and J by 0 bases, leaving 12 bases between them. The CDR3 DNA is TGTGCCAGCAGACCCAGGGGTGGCTCCTACGAGCAGTACGTC. It specifies CASRPRGGSYEQYV.

In its sample, this clonotype was seen a few times. The chain uses TRBV29-1 and TRBJ1-1; tentatively, D is TRBD1 (6 bases). Between the trimmed V and J ends, which lost 7 bases and 10 bases, there was a span of 16 bases. The CDR3 has 11 residues. The germline V gene encodes CDR1 SQVTM and CDR2 ANQGSEA. This chain's CDR3 is CSGEGGLGAFF. CDR3 bases: TGCAGCGGAGAGGGGGGACTCGGAGCTTTCTTT.

The gene calls are TRBV30 and TRBJ2-7, with D tentatively TRBD2 (5 bases). Germline V lookup: CDR1 GTSNPN, CDR2 SVGIG (reference sequence). This CDR3 has 12 amino acids. Trimming pared 1 base from V and 9 bases from J, leaving 13 bases between. CDR3 residues: CAWSGGGVGQYF. CDR3 bases: TGTGCCTGGAGTGGAGGAGGTGTCGGGCAGTACTTC.

The V and J genes are TRBV6-2 or TRBV6-3 and TRBJ2-7; 7 bases map to TRBD1. V was pared by 10 bases and J by 4 bases, with 10 bases of the junction left unmatched. CDR3 size: 13 residues. Germline V lookup: CDR1 MNHEY, CDR2 SVGEGT. CDR3 sequence reads: CATTGARTYEQYV. The CDR3 nucleotides read TGTGCCACAACAGGGGCGCGTACTTACGAGCAGTACGTC.

There are many counts of this clonotype. The chain uses TRBV7-2 and TRBJ2-1; D possibly corresponds to TRBD1 (6 bases). Between the trimmed V and J ends, which lost 1 base and 8 bases, there was a span of 12 bases. The CDR3 sequence is 14 residues long. Germline CDR1 SGHTA, CDR2 FQGNSA. The CDR3 nucleotides read TGTGCCAGCAGCTTAGTACAGGGTTGGGATGAGCAGTTCTTC. Translation gives CASSLVQGWDEQFF. The full variable domain, in which reference TRBV7-2 and TRBJ2-1 provide the parts outside the CDR3, is GAGVSQSPSNKVTEKGKDVELRCDPISGHTALYWYRQSLGQGLEFLIYFQGNSAPDKSGLPSDRFSAERTGGSVSTLTIQRTQQEDSAVYLCASSLVQGWDEQFFGPGTRLTVL.

The rearrangement uses TRBV28 and TRBJ2-5; the match to TRBD1 covers 7 bases. Unmatched junction bases numbered 7, after V lost 4 bases and J lost 5 bases. Germline values: CDR1 MDHEN, CDR2 SYDVKM. The CDR3 is 14 amino acids. The CDR3 region has the DNA TGTGCCAGCAGTTCCCCCGACAGGGCTGAGACCCAGTACTTC. It codes for CASSSPDRAETQYF. The full variable domain, completed using reference TRBV28 and TRBJ2-5, is DVKVTQSSRYLVKRTGEKVFLECVQDMDHENMFWYRQDPGLGLRLIYFSYDVKMKEKGDIPEGYSVSREKKERFSLILESASTNQTSMYLCASSSPDRAETQYFGPGTRLLVL.

The table lists this clonotype with a few counts. V and J are TRBV4-3 and TRBJ2-7; a possible D gene is TRBD1 (6 bases). Germline CDR1 LGHNA, CDR2 YSLEER. There are 16 residues in the CDR3. The V and J ends lost 3 bases and 0 bases respectively, with 15 bases between them. CDR3 sequence (DNA): TGCGCCAGCAGCCATGCCCCCGACAGGCCCTCCTACGAGCAGTACTTC. Translated: CASSHAPDRPSYEQYF.

The CDR3 here is CSPGTGGNYGYTF. CDR3 DNA: TGCAGTCCGGGGACAGGAGGGAACTATGGCTACACCTTC. This chain uses TRBV20-1 with TRBJ1-2; TRBD1 matches 8 bases. Germline lookup yields CDR1 DFQATT and CDR2 SNEGSKA (reference sequence). Trimming took 8 bases from V and 2 from J; bases not matched to a gene: 7. This CDR3 comprises 13 residues.

This rearrangement joins TRBV27 to TRBJ1-1; D is ambiguous. Trimming pared 2 bases from V and 0 bases from J, leaving 10 bases between. Germline lookup yields CDR1 MNHEY and CDR2 SMNVEV (reference sequence). The CDR3 is 15 amino acids. The CDR3 is CASSLGSALNTEAFF. Here the CDR3 DNA reads TGTGCCAGCAGTTTAGGGTCAGCGTTGAACACTGAAGCTTTCTTT.

In this sample, this clonotype turned up many times. This chain links TRBV7-6 with TRBJ2-2, with D uncertain. V was clipped by 2 bases and J by 5 bases, with 9 bases between them. CDR3 length: 14 amino acids. The germline gives CDR1 SGHVS, CDR2 FNYEAQ. The CDR3 sequence is CASSLPSNTGELFF. The CDR3 DNA reads as TGTGCCAGCAGCTTACCCTCAAATACCGGGGAGCTGTTTTTT. Supplemented by reference TRBV7-6 and TRBJ2-2, the full variable domain reads GAGVSQSPRYKVTKRGQDVALRCDPISGHVSLYWYRQALGQGPEFLTYFNYEAQQDKSGLPNDRFSAERPEGSISTLTIQRTEQRDSAMYRCASSLPSNTGELFFGEGSRLTVL.

The chain couples TRBV7-9 to TRBJ2-7; perhaps TRBD1 as D (7 bases). The CDR3 covers 18 residues. CDR1 is SEHNR, CDR2 FQNEAQ, per germline (reference sequence). With 5 bases removed from V and 0 bases from J, the gap between germline ends came to 23 bases. Written as DNA, the CDR3 is TGTGCCAGCAGCAAAAGGGGGGCAAAACGGGACAGCTCCTACGAGCAGTACGTC. Amino acid sequence: CASSKRGAKRDSSYEQYV.

The V gene is TRBV6-6, the J gene TRBJ2-7; D gene unclear. The CDR3 is 13 amino acids. CDR1 is MNHNY, CDR2 SVGAGI, per germline (reference sequence). The V and J ends lost 5 bases and 0 bases respectively, with 8 bases between them. This CDR3 is CASSPQGSYEQYV. The CDR3 nucleotides read TGTGCCAGCAGTCCACAAGGCTCCTACGAGCAGTACGTC.

This rearrangement joins TRBV12-3 or TRBV12-4 to TRBJ1-1; D gene unclear. Trimming shortened V by 6 bases and J by 7 bases, and 9 bases separated the two germline ends. CDR3 length: 11 residues. CDR3 amino acids: CASSSGYEAFF. The DNA for the CDR3 is TGTGCCAGCAGCTCCGGGTATGAAGCTTTCTTT.

J is TRBJ2-4 and V is TRBV7-9; 7 bases map to TRBD1. Trimming at V came to 5 bases and at J to 0 bases, leaving 7 bases not matched to a gene. Germline lookup yields CDR1 SEHNR and CDR2 FQNEAQ (reference sequence). CDR3 length: 16 residues. CDR3 amino acids: CASSPPTGLAKNIQYF. For the CDR3, the DNA is TGTGCCAGCAGCCCTCCGACAGGGCTAGCCAAAAACATTCAGTACTTC.

This clonotype was detected a few times. The chain combines TRBV28 with TRBJ2-7; D may be TRBD1 (5 bases). Germline V gene sequence: CDR1 MDHEN, CDR2 SYDVKM. Trimming shortened V by 3 bases and J by 2 bases, and 8 bases separated the two germline ends. CDR3 length equals 13 residues. The CDR3 here is CASSLTDTYEQYV. The CDR3 bases are TGTGCCAGCAGTTTGACAGATACCTACGAGCAGTACGTC.

This sequence joins TRBV27 and TRBJ2-7; the D is unclear. Per the germline V gene, CDR1 is MNHEY and CDR2 is SMNVEV (reference sequence). V was cut by 3 bases and J by 2 bases, with 8 bases left in between. This CDR3 is 13 amino acids long. In DNA, the CDR3 is TGTGCCAGCAGTTTGGCTCCAGCCTACGAGCAGTACTTC. This sequence encodes CASSLAPAYEQYF.

The chain couples TRBV15 to TRBJ2-7; the match to TRBD1 covers 7 bases. Losses at the gene ends were 8 bases for V and 3 bases for J; bases not matched to a gene: 13. The CDR3 runs to 15 residues. Germline V gene sequence: CDR1 LNHNV, CDR2 YYDKDF (reference sequence). The CDR3 nucleotides are TGTGCCACCCCATTCACAGGGGCGCTACACTACGAGCAGTACGTC. Its protein is CATPFTGALHYEQYV.

V usage is TRBV3-1 and J usage is TRBJ1-2; D is ambiguous. CDR1 is LGHDT, CDR2 YNNKEL, per germline (reference sequence). The CDR3 runs to 11 residues. Between the trimmed V and J ends, which lost 3 bases and 6 bases, there was a span of 5 bases. CDR3 DNA sequence: TGTGCCAGCAGCCAGGGGAATGGCTACACCTTC. This encodes CASSQGNGYTF.

The chain recombines TRBV5-1 with TRBJ1-5; D perhaps matches TRBD1 (6 bases). Between the trimmed V and J ends, which lost 7 bases and 3 bases, there was a span of 11 bases. Per the germline V gene, CDR1 is SGHRS and CDR2 is YFSETQ. This CDR3 is built from 13 residues. CDR3 region: CASRQAFNQPQHF. The DNA for the CDR3 is TGCGCCAGCCGACAGGCGTTCAATCAGCCCCAGCATTTT.

This clonotype was counted a few times. V usage is TRBV7-2 and J usage is TRBJ2-6, with D hard to call. Germline lookup yields CDR1 SGHTA and CDR2 FQGNSA. The V end was cut by 6 bases, the J end by 4 bases, with 13 bases between. This CDR3 has 15 amino acids. In DNA, the CDR3 is TGTGCCAGCAGTGTCAGGAGTGCGGGGGCCAACGTCCTGACTTTC. Protein sequence: CASSVRSAGANVLTF.

This clonotype was seen only a few times. The rearrangement uses TRBV7-7 and TRBJ2-7; D may be TRBD1 or TRBD2 (5 bases each). Germline V gene sequence: CDR1 SSHAT, CDR2 FNYEAQ (reference sequence). The CDR3 contains 16 residues. CDR3 protein: CASSLGRDRSSYEQYV. The CDR3 DNA sequence: TGTGCTAGCAGCTTAGGTCGGGACCGTAGCTCCTACGAGCAGTACGTC.

The V call is TRBV6-1, the J call TRBJ1-5; weak D call: TRBD1 (6 bases). CDR3 size: 15 residues. In germline, CDR1 is MNHNS, CDR2 SASEGT. V lost 7 bases to trimming and J lost 7 bases, with 20 bases between them. CDR3 region: CASTSITGPRQPQHF. The CDR3 nucleotides read TGTGCCAGCACCTCAATCACAGGGCCCCGGCAGCCCCAGCATTTT.

This clonotype was recorded many times. The chain has TRBV28 and TRBJ2-1; D is ambiguous. The CDR3 covers 16 residues. Deletions cut 1 base from V and 0 bases from J, with 10 bases between. In germline, CDR1 is MDHEN, CDR2 SYDVKM. In nucleotides, the CDR3 is TGTGCCAGCAGTTTATCCGGACCAAGCTCCTACAATGAGCAGTTCTTC. It is translated as CASSLSGPSSYNEQFF.

The CDR3 here is CASSLKGTPTVPPGETQYF. In nucleotides, the CDR3 is TGTGCCAGCAGCTTAAAGGGAACGCCGACGGTACCCCCCGGGGAGACCCAGTACTTC. This chain joins TRBV7-6 and TRBJ2-5; D call uncertain. V lost 2 bases and J 5 bases, leaving 27 bases between the germline ends. The CDR3 totals 19 residues. Germline CDR1 is SGHVS and CDR2 is FNYEAQ.

V gene TRBV3-1 combines with J gene TRBJ1-2; D unclear. Germline assignment: CDR1 LGHDT and CDR2 YNNKEL (reference sequence). The CDR3 has 13 amino acids. V lost 1 base to trimming and J lost 4 bases, with 7 bases between them. This CDR3 is CASSQGSGYGYTF. In nucleotides, the CDR3 is TGTGCCAGCAGCCAAGGATCCGGCTATGGCTACACCTTC.

The chain joins TRBV2 to TRBJ2-1; 10 nucleotides agree with TRBD2. With V trimmed by 8 bases and J by 6 bases, 7 bases remained unmatched. The length of the CDR3 is 14 residues. Germline loops: CDR1 SNHLY, CDR2 FYNNEI. The CDR3 nucleotides read TGTGCCAGCTACCGGGCTAGCGGGAGCAATGAGCAGTTCTTC. Its protein product is CASYRASGSNEQFF.

This clonotype was found many times. This chain uses TRBV12-3 or TRBV12-4 with TRBJ2-7; no definite D call. The CDR3 consists of 11 residues. Trimming left V 1 base short and J 10 bases short, with 8 bases between. In DNA, the CDR3 is TGTGCCAGCAGTTTAGGCCAGAGACAGTACTTC. Its protein product is CASSLGQRQYF.

This chain joins TRBV6-2 or TRBV6-3 and TRBJ1-2; unclear D gene. Germline V CDR1 and CDR2: MNHEY, SVGEGT. CDR3 length: 13 amino acids. Trimming stripped 1 base from V and 3 bases from J, with 6 bases between. CDR3 coding DNA: TGTGCCAGCAGTTACTACCAGCACTATGGCTACACCTTC. Protein: CASSYYQHYGYTF.

This clonotype appeared many times. This chain links TRBV7-9 with TRBJ2-3; 9 bases match TRBD2. The CDR3 has 13 residues. V dropped 4 bases and J dropped 6; count of bases not matched to a gene: 2. Per germline, CDR1 SEHNR and CDR2 FQNEAQ (reference sequence). CDR3 sequence reads: CASSSSGADTQYF. CDR3 nucleotides: TGTGCCAGCAGCTCTAGCGGGGCGGATACGCAGTATTTT.